This T cell receptor beta chain is from a study of cytomegalovirus exposure and HLA in healthy donors. This CDR3 has 13 amino acids. Per germline, CDR1 SGHRS and CDR2 YFSETQ. The V end lost 3 bases, the J end lost 2 bases, and 9 bases lay between the germline ends. Separation from the roughly 670-subject first cohort characterized the roughly 120-subject validation cohort, to which the donors belonged. General study findings and limits: Subsequent analysis of the 120 or so validation repertoires found a tendency for first-cohort TCR clusters to co-occur.

Measured with immunoSEQ multiplex PCR; TCRdb has only the in-frame clones, and not every one. Among about 64,000 clones listed, 85% to 90% were seen once. This clone has a single count. The antigen is not known. The chain joins TRBV5-1 to TRBJ2-7, with TRBD2 as a possible D gene (5 bases). This TCR was sampled from a woman under 30 in good health and CMV-seronegative. Input material: PBMCs. CDR3 sequence reads: CASSSEGPYEQYF. The CDR3 region has the DNA TGCGCCAGCAGCTCTGAGGGCCCCTACGAGCAGTACTTC.